Sequencing of this TCR beta chain was carried out in a study of shared clonotypes between healthy human individuals (dated by TCRdb to about 2020). General notes on the study: Three men and two women, aged 18 to 49 years, made up the cohort. For each donor, CD4 naive and CD4 memory were each run on three plates, CD8 naive on two plates, and CD8 memory on one plate. Blood TCR repertoires of five healthy adults were deeply sequenced to estimate repertoire size and the extent of clonotype sharing between individuals. To increase sequencing depth and limit assay-specific biases, TCR repertoire library preparation and sequencing were carried out by different laboratories using diverse techniques. Leukapheresis yielded between about 0.8 and 9.5 billion PBMCs per donor. What the research found in general, with its limitations: Based on pairwise subsampling, the degree of clonotype sharing among donors was expected to be affected by sequencing depth. The small number of donors limited the genetic and exposure-history diversity represented. Incomplete sequencing was indicated by rarefaction of sorted-subset datasets, despite the large sequencing depth. When a handful of donors were compared, the shared fraction of clonotypes was about 5.5% for naive CD4, around 3.5% for naive CD8, about 2.5% for memory CD4, and 0.3% to 0.5% for memory CD8. Only blood was sampled, and tissue TCR repertoires likely differ from those in blood. Estimated clonotype richness was generally larger for naive than for memory subsets. Compared with non-shared clonotypes, the clonotypes found in all four sorted-subset donors had higher generation probabilities.

Healthy HIV-negative adults with no recently reported acute infections or vaccinations were included as donors. Every donor was a Caucasian adult residing in Nashville, Tennessee, USA. CD8 memory samples combined magnetically selected CD45RO+ cells with CCR7-negative CD45RA+ effector memory (TemRA) cells. Blood was obtained by leukapheresis, after which PBMCs were separated by Ficoll-Histopaque density gradient centrifugation and cryopreserved in liquid nitrogen vapor phase. Analytical flow cytometry was used to check the purity and quantity of every magnetically sorted T cell population. From each sorted fraction, genomic DNA was isolated and quantified by UV absorbance on a Nanodrop 2000c. From cysteine to phenylalanine, the CDR3 is 13 amino acids long. Only the CDR3 part of the read is kept: 39 bases, read in frame from the first base. Trimming at the junction amounts to 5 bases on V and 2 bases on J, and the germline ends lie 6 bases apart. Via the germline V gene (reference sequence), CDR1 is PRHDT and CDR2 FYEKMQ.

Regarding this clone: Its antigen is unknown. No much larger clonotype is one base removed from it; base qualities were not supplied.

Using the deep immunoSEQ assay, multiplex PCR amplified TCR CDR3 regions from genomic DNA. Extracted genomic DNA from each cell subset was spread evenly across all wells of several immunoSEQ 96-well plates, with each plate serving as a replicate. For sorted subsets, roughly 200 ng of genomic DNA, equivalent to tens of thousands of T cell genomes, went into each replicate PCR. The purified libraries were quantified using a Qubit 3.0 fluorometer, sized with a Bioanalyzer 2100, and then quantified again using the KAPA Library Quantification kit. Each immunoSEQ 96-well plate was sequenced on its own single-read 150-cycle Illumina NextSeq 550 flow cell. Processing in the source paper ran as follows. Because the immunoSEQ output held only junctional sequences and lacked quality scores, the filtering could not match the filtering applied to full-length reads. To assign V/J genes and CDR3, sequences were annotated using PyIR, a Python wrapper for IgBLAST v1.9, with IMGT germline references. Reads were removed for weak V/J assignments (E-value above 1e-6), missing CDR3, stop codons, out-of-frame junctions, or ambiguous translated residues. V3J clonotypes were defined as sequences sharing an identical inferred V gene, J gene, and CDR3 amino acid sequence. To compute the percentage overlap between repertoires, the number of shared unique clonotypes was divided by the size of the smaller repertoire. Richness of each repertoire was evaluated using RTK rarefaction, the Chao1 estimator, and Recon v2.1 estimates of unobserved clonotypes. OLGA was used to compute generation probabilities for all TCRbeta clonotypes that the gDNA method yielded from four donors. Imported from immuneACCESS, the table was reduced by TCRdb to in-frame sequences with V and J called. These copies leave out some clones; in studies compared against another copy, an unresolved V gene accounts for under half, and the cause of the remainder is not known. The DNA was the basis for D and trimming; V, J and clone size are from that table. A total of around 320,000 clones appear in this sample, around 86% of them only once. Together, the top ten hold about a sixth of the sample.

The rearranged segments are TRBV13 and TRBJ2-2; the D gene cannot be resolved reliably. The TCR sequence derives from a man aged 18 to 35 in good health. The sequenced sample consisted of memory CD8+ T cells sorted from blood. The sample's cell subset or site label, decoded: CD45RO+ cells pooled with CCR7-negative TemRA cells. The DNA is as follows: TGTGCCAGCAGCCCAATAAACACCGGGGAGCTGTTTTTT. Its translation reads: CASSPINTGELFF.